The sequence of this T cell receptor (beta chain) was determined in a study of OX40 agonist ivuxolimab in advanced cancers. Here immunoSEQ multiplex PCR was the method, and the copy in TCRdb shows in-frame clones only, minus some. The sample carries about 79,000 clones, around 90% recorded once. The starting material was CD4+ or CD8+ T cells sorted from blood, obtained in a trial of the OX40 agonist ivuxolimab. This TCR came from an adult with an advanced solid tumor such as melanoma, head and neck, liver or kidney cancer.

CDR3 nucleotide sequence: TGCGCCAGCAGCTTAGCTCAGGGGGCGCCCGGCACAGATACGCAGTATTTT. Its protein product is CASSLAQGAPGTDTQYF. J is TRBJ2-3 and V is TRBV5-1; TRBD1 matches at 8 bases. The CDR3 loop spans 17 amino acids. Germline CDR1 SGHRS, CDR2 YFSETQ. V lost 2 bases and J lost 1; bases outside the gene matches: 9.